These T cell receptor beta chains were read from a single sample in a study of response to subunit inactivated influenza vaccine. TCRdb reanalysed the RT-PCR reads using MiXCR and keeps one entry per CDR3 protein. The repertoire consists of roughly 650,000 distinct CDR3 sequences, with about 14% occurring once and the leading ten covering less than 8.5%. Material: PBMCs from blood, obtained less than 15 days before vaccination. These receptors all stem from a middle-aged man who received an inactivated influenza vaccine. Both conserved end residues are part of each CDR3. D genes are given only for firm matches. Size values are once, few and many counts, or a class for expanded clones, and some rows have none.

V gene: TRBV15; clone size: .; J gene: TRBJ2-6; D gene: TRBD1; CDR3 protein: CATSRTTGVGANVLTF; CDR3 DNA: TGTGCCACCAGCAGGACGACAGGGGTAGGGGCCAACGTCCTGACTTTC
V gene: TRBV7-9; clone size: many; J gene: TRBJ2-2; D gene: .; CDR3 protein: CASSFVGNTGELFF; CDR3 DNA: TGTGCCAGCAGTTTCGTAGGGAACACCGGGGAGCTGTTTTTT
V gene: TRBV5-6; clone size: few; J gene: TRBJ1-6; D gene: .; CDR3 protein: CASSPRPGSPLHF; CDR3 DNA: TGTGCCAGCAGCCCGAGACCAGGCTCACCCCTCCACTTT
V gene: TRBV10-3; clone size: .; J gene: TRBJ2-7; D gene: .; CDR3 protein: CAISERALRGYEQYF; CDR3 DNA: TGTGCCATCAGTGAGAGAGCTTTAAGGGGTTACGAGCAGTACTTC
V gene: TRBV20-1; clone size: once; J gene: TRBJ2-7; D gene: TRBD1; CDR3 protein: CSARETGQNEQYF; CDR3 DNA: TGCAGTGCTAGAGAAACGGGACAGAACGAGCAGTACTTC
V gene: TRBV5-1; clone size: .; J gene: TRBJ1-5; D gene: .; CDR3 protein: CASSLVGGSGQPQHF; CDR3 DNA: TGCGCCAGCAGCTTGGTTGGGGGATCGGGACAGCCCCAGCATTTT
V gene: TRBV12-3/TRBV12-4; clone size: .; J gene: TRBJ2-1; D gene: .; CDR3 protein: CASSPPARGRRNEQFF; CDR3 DNA: TGTGCCAGCAGCCCACCGGCCAGGGGCCGTAGGAATGAGCAGTTCTTC
V gene: TRBV4-1; clone size: .; J gene: TRBJ2-7; D gene: .; CDR3 protein: CASSQSPGISYEQYF; CDR3 DNA: TGCGCCAGCAGCCAAAGTCCAGGGATTTCCTACGAGCAGTACTTC
V gene: TRBV12-3/TRBV12-4; clone size: few; J gene: TRBJ2-1; D gene: .; CDR3 protein: CASNREQDYEQFF; CDR3 DNA: TGTGCCAGCAACAGGGAACAGGACTATGAGCAGTTCTTC
V gene: TRBV9; clone size: few; J gene: TRBJ2-2; D gene: TRBD2; CDR3 protein: CASSVQSGIRPGELFF; CDR3 DNA: TGTGCCAGCAGCGTACAGAGCGGGATCCGACCCGGGGAGCTGTTTTTT
V gene: TRBV7-9; clone size: .; J gene: TRBJ2-1; D gene: .; CDR3 protein: CASSPPREPYNEQFF; CDR3 DNA: TGTGCCAGCAGCCCACCCCGGGAGCCTTACAATGAGCAGTTCTTC
V gene: TRBV3-1; clone size: .; J gene: TRBJ1-3; D gene: .; CDR3 protein: CASSQVRGGGNTIYF; CDR3 DNA: TGTGCCAGCAGCCAAGTGAGAGGTGGTGGAAACACCATATATTTT
V gene: TRBV27; clone size: many; J gene: TRBJ2-7; D gene: TRBD1; CDR3 protein: CASSAETGEFHEQYF; CDR3 DNA: TGTGCCAGCAGTGCGGAGACAGGGGAGTTCCACGAGCAGTACTTC
V gene: TRBV5-5; clone size: .; J gene: TRBJ2-1; D gene: TRBD2; CDR3 protein: CASSLVTSVGNEQFF; CDR3 DNA: TGTGCCAGCAGCTTGGTAACTAGCGTCGGCAATGAGCAGTTCTTC
V gene: TRBV7-9; clone size: .; J gene: TRBJ2-5; D gene: TRBD2; CDR3 protein: CASSLTGLAAYQETQYF; CDR3 DNA: TGTGCCAGCAGCTTAACGGGACTAGCGGCGTACCAAGAGACCCAGTACTTC
V gene: TRBV11-2; clone size: few; J gene: TRBJ2-3; D gene: TRBD2; CDR3 protein: CASSLLSGGSTDTQYF; CDR3 DNA: TGTGCCAGCAGCCTGCTTAGCGGGGGGAGCACAGATACGCAGTATTTT
V gene: TRBV5-5; clone size: once; J gene: TRBJ2-7; D gene: .; CDR3 protein: CASSLRATGNGEQYF; CDR3 DNA: TGTGCCAGCAGCTTGCGAGCGACGGGGAACGGGGAGCAGTACTTC
V gene: TRBV20-1; clone size: few; J gene: TRBJ2-7; D gene: TRBD1; CDR3 protein: CSANTPGQGNEQYF; CDR3 DNA: TGCAGTGCAAATACCCCGGGACAGGGGAATGAGCAGTACTTC
V gene: TRBV28; clone size: .; J gene: TRBJ2-5; D gene: TRBD1; CDR3 protein: CASSSWTGGGETQYF; CDR3 DNA: TGTGCCAGCAGTTCCTGGACAGGGGGCGGGGAGACCCAGTACTTC
V gene: TRBV12-3/TRBV12-4; clone size: .; J gene: TRBJ2-7; D gene: .; CDR3 protein: CASSLAGVAYEQYF; CDR3 DNA: TGTGCCAGCAGTTTAGCAGGTGTCGCCTACGAGCAGTACTTC
V gene: TRBV7-9; clone size: many; J gene: TRBJ2-7; D gene: .; CDR3 protein: CASSLGRGGSYEQYF; CDR3 DNA: TGTGCCAGCAGCTTAGGTAGAGGGGGATCCTACGAGCAGTACTTC
V gene: TRBV3-1; clone size: few; J gene: TRBJ2-3; D gene: .; CDR3 protein: CASSQLLQASTDTQYF; CDR3 DNA: TGTGCCAGCAGCCAACTCTTACAGGCCAGCACAGATACGCAGTATTTT
V gene: TRBV5-1; clone size: .; J gene: TRBJ2-7; D gene: .; CDR3 protein: CASSLATGTWFSYEQYF; CDR3 DNA: TGCGCCAGCAGCTTGGCCACCGGGACATGGTTCTCCTACGAGCAGTACTTC
V gene: TRBV27; clone size: few; J gene: TRBJ1-5; D gene: .; CDR3 protein: CASRAGTSNQPQHF; CDR3 DNA: TGTGCCAGCAGAGCAGGGACATCCAATCAGCCCCAGCATTTT
V gene: TRBV10-3; clone size: .; J gene: TRBJ2-7; D gene: .; CDR3 protein: CAISGGVGQPYEQYF; CDR3 DNA: TGTGCCATCAGTGGGGGGGTTGGCCAGCCGTACGAGCAGTACTTC
V gene: TRBV28; clone size: few; J gene: TRBJ2-7; D gene: .; CDR3 protein: CASRGTPNEQYF; CDR3 DNA: TGTGCCAGCAGAGGGACCCCGAATGAGCAGTACTTC
V gene: TRBV28; clone size: .; J gene: TRBJ2-1; D gene: TRBD2; CDR3 protein: CASTTLAGGPGEQFF; CDR3 DNA: TGTGCCAGCACCACACTAGCGGGAGGGCCCGGTGAGCAGTTCTTC